Listed below are T cell receptor beta chains from one sample, sequenced in a study of blood T cell repertoires in COVID-19. Profiled with immunoSEQ multiplex PCR; TCRdb holds only in-frame clones, not every one. The table includes under 250,000 clones, roughly 91% detected once. Sequencing input: peripheral blood. The receptors here all came from a man younger than 45 with COVID-19, enrolled during active disease. The CDR3 runs from the conserved cysteine through the conserved F or W. The order of the fields is J gene, clone size, V gene, D gene, CDR3 DNA, CDR3 protein. A D gene is named only where the DNA matches it firmly. Expanded clones are given a class, and other clones once, few, many or no size at all.

TRBJ2-7,-,TRBV6-6,-,TGTGCCAGCAGTTCCGGAATCACTGGGGCCGGCTACGAGCAGTACTTC,CASSSGITGAGYEQYF
TRBJ2-7,-,TRBV5-1,-,TGCGCCAGCAGCTTGGACTACACTGGCCGGGAGCAGTACTTC,CASSLDYTGREQYF
TRBJ2-3,-,TRBV7-9,-,TGTGCCAGCAGCACAGGGGGGGCCGCAGATACGCAGTATTTT,CASSTGGAADTQYF
TRBJ2-5,-,TRBV6-5,-,TGTGCCAGCAGTCCGTGGGGGAGGTCAGAGACCCAGTACTTC,CASSPWGRSETQYF
TRBJ2-2,-,TRBV15,TRBD1,TGTGCCACCAGCGTAGACAGGGCGAACACCGGGGAGCTGTTTTTT,CATSVDRANTGELFF
TRBJ2-3,-,TRBV3-1/TRBV3-2,-,TGTGCCAGCAGCCAAGCCAGACGGGATAGGGAGTATTTT,CASSQARRDREYF
TRBJ2-7,-,TRBV12-3/TRBV12-4,-,TGTGCCAGCAGCCTTGCGCTTTCCTACGAGCAGTACTTC,CASSLALSYEQYF
TRBJ2-4,-,TRBV9,-,TGTGCCAGCAGCGTAGAACCACAGGGTAACAAAAACATTCAGTACTTC,CASSVEPQGNKNIQYF
TRBJ2-3,-,TRBV11-2,-,TGTGCCAGCAGCTCGCTTAGCATTGCCACAGATACGCAGTATTTT,CASSSLSIATDTQYF
TRBJ2-1,few,TRBV18,TRBD2,TGTGCCAGCTCACCAGGAACTAGCGGGTGGTTTGAGCAGTTCTTC,CASSPGTSGWFEQFF
TRBJ2-2,-,TRBV7-9,-,TGTGCCAGCAGCTCAAGGGGCCAGAACACCGGGGAGCTGTTTTTT,CASSSRGQNTGELFF
TRBJ1-2,-,TRBV18,TRBD1,TGTGCCAGCTCCCTGGGGACAGGGAAGGGAGGCTACACCTTC,CASSLGTGKGGYTF
TRBJ1-1,-,TRBV6-5,-,TGTGCCAGCCGCCAGGGGAGGAACACTGAAGCTTTCTTT,CASRQGRNTEAFF
TRBJ1-2,-,TRBV3-1/TRBV3-2,-,TGTGCCAGCAGCCTCGGGGTTAGTCTAAATGGCTACACCTTC,CASSLGVSLNGYTF
TRBJ1-3,-,TRBV9,TRBD1,TGTGCCAGCAGCGTAGGACCGGACAGGGCCTTCGGAAACACCATATATTTT,CASSVGPDRAFGNTIYF
TRBJ1-1,-,TRBV5-1,-,TGCGCCAGCAGCTTGTGGGGAGGAACTGAAGCTTTCTTT,CASSLWGGTEAFF
TRBJ1-1,-,TRBV10-1,TRBD1,TGCGCCAGCAGTGACTCGCAGGGGGCCACTGAAGCTTTCTTT,CASSDSQGATEAFF
TRBJ1-5,-,TRBV3-1/TRBV3-2,-,TGTGCCAGCAGCCAAGGGAGAAGCAATCAGCCCCAGCATTTT,CASSQGRSNQPQHF
TRBJ1-2,-,TRBV9,TRBD1,TGTGCCAGCAGCTCCGGGACAGTATATGGCTACACCTTC,CASSSGTVYGYTF
TRBJ2-5,-,TRBV19,TRBD1,TGTGCCAGTAGTATCCAGACAGGGGGCGTGGGAGAGACCCAGTACTTC,CASSIQTGGVGETQYF
TRBJ2-1,-,TRBV12-5,TRBD1,TGTGCTAGTGGTTTCTCTACCACGACAGGGGGGGGCAATGAGCAGTTCTTC,CASGFSTTTGGGNEQFF
TRBJ1-2,-,TRBV19,-,TGTGCCAGTAGTACGTCTGTGGAGGGCGGCTACACCTTC,CASSTSVEGGYTF